Below, one T cell receptor (beta chain) is given with its context. As yet, its antigen is unknown. The data derive from a study of beta chain features in type 1 diabetes. Overall study results and limits: Moderate but significant shortening of TCRB CDR3s was recorded in all four CD4+ subsets from Type 1 diabetes patients. Any PCR bias toward short templates would affect both groups alike. The study found that naive, central memory and Treg TCRB repertoires appeared more similar in patients than in healthy donors.

This CDR3 has 13 amino acids. Germline loops: CDR1 MNHNS, CDR2 SASEGT. V lost 4 bases and J lost 6, with 13 bases in between. The isolated RNA, all of it, was reverse transcribed, so expressed TCRB transcripts were what got sequenced. Data came from immunoSEQ multiplex PCR; TCRdb stores just in-frame clones and leaves some out. This sample has around 250,000 clones; more than 13% occur once, and the top ten carry 0.015% to 0.02%. Isolation of CD4+ naive, central memory, regulatory and stem cell-like memory cells was achieved by sorting via CD45RO/CCR7/CD25/CD127/CD95/CD27. This rearrangement joins TRBV6-1 to TRBJ2-7; D is perhaps TRBD1 (5 bases). The receptor was isolated from a man aged 25-45 years with type 1 diabetes. Sequenced sample: naive CD4+ T cells from blood. The CDR3 loop is CASSGYTGREQYF. The CDR3, as DNA: TGTGCCAGCAGTGGCTACACAGGACGCGAGCAGTACTTC.